This T cell receptor beta chain was sequenced in a study of blood T cells in healthy people across ages. Primed by a sample-barcoded 5' primer and a J-beta primer mix, a second PCR proceeded for roughly 7 to 11 cycles. TCRdb reprocessed the 5' RACE reads with MiXCR, giving one entry per CDR3 protein. The sample shows some 1.6 million distinct CDR3 sequences, about 35% of them seen only once. Trimming shortened V by 1 base and J by 2 bases, and 14 bases separated the two germline ends. The CDR3 consists of 16 residues. Germline V lookup: CDR1 MGHDK, CDR2 SYGVNS. Sequencing was carried out using blood. This clonotype originated in a woman aged 25 to 45 in good health. The chain is built from TRBV25-1 and TRBJ1-1, with D perhaps matching TRBD1 (6 bases). CDR3 DNA sequence: TGTGCCAGCAGTGAATGGGGGGCAGGGGCCAACACTGAAGCTTTCTTT. It yields the protein CASSEWGAGANTEAFF.